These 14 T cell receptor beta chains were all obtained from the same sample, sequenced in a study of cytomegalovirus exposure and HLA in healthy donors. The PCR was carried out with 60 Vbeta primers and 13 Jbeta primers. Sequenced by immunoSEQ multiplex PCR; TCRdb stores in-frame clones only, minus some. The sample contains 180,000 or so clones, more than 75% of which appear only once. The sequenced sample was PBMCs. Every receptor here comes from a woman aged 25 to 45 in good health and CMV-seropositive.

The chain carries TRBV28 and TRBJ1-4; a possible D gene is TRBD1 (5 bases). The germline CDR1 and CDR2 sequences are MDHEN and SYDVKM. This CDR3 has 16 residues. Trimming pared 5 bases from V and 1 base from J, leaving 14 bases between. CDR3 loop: CASSPNHGGTNEKLFF. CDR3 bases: TGTGCCAGCAGTCCCAATCACGGGGGAACTAATGAAAAACTGTTTTTT.

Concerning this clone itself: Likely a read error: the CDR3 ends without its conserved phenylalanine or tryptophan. CDR3 sequence reads: CASSAGTGSYGYTS. The CDR3 DNA reads as TGTGCCAGTAGTGCCGGGACAGGGAGCTATGGCTACACCTCC. The chain recombines TRBV19 with TRBJ1-2, with TRBD1 identical over 9 bases. V dropped 5 bases and J dropped 4; count of bases not matched to a gene: 5. This CDR3 comprises 14 residues. Germline loops: CDR1 LNHDA, CDR2 SQIVND (reference sequence).

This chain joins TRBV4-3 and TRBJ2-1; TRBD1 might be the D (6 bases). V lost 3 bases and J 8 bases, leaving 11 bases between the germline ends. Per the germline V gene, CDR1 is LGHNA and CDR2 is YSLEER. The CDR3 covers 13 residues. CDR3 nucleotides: TGCGCCAGCAGCCAGTCATCAGGGGATGAGCAGTTCTTC. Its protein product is CASSQSSGDEQFF.

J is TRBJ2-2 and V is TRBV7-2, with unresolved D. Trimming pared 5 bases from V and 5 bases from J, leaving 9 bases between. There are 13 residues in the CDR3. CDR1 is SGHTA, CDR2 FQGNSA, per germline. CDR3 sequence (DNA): TGTGCCAGCAGCCTGCCGGGTACCGGGGAGCTGTTTTTT. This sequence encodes CASSLPGTGELFF.

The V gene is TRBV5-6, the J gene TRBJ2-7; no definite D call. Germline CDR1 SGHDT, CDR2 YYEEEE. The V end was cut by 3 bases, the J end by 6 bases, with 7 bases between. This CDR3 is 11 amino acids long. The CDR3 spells CASSSPSEQYF. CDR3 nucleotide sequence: TGTGCCAGCAGCTCACCCAGCGAGCAGTACTTC.

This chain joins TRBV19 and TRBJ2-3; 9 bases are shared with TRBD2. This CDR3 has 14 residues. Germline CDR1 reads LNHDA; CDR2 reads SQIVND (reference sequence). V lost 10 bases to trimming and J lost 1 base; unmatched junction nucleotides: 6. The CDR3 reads CATRIAGGTDTQYF. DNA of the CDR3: TGTGCCACCAGAATAGCGGGAGGCACAGATACGCAGTATTTT.

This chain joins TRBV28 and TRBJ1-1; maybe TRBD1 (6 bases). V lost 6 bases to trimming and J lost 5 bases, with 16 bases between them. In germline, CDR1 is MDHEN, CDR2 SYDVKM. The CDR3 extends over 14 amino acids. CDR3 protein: CASRPGAARTEAFF. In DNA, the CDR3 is TGTGCCAGCAGACCAGGGGCTGCGAGGACTGAAGCTTTCTTT. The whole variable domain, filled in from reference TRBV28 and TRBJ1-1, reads DVKVTQSSRYLVKRTGEKVFLECVQDMDHENMFWYRQDPGLGLRLIYFSYDVKMKEKGDIPEGYSVSREKKERFSLILESASTNQTSMYLCASRPGAARTEAFFGQGTRLTVV.

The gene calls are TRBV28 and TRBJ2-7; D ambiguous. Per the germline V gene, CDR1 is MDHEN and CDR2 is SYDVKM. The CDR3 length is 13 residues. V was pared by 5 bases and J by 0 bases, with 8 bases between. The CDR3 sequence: CASSIVNSYEQYF. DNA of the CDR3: TGTGCCAGCAGTATCGTAAACTCCTACGAGCAGTACTTC.

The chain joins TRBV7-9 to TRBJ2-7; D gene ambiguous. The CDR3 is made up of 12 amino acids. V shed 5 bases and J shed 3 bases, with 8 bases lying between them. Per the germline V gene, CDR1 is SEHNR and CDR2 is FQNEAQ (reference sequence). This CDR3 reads CASSRVSYEQYF. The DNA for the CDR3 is TGTGCCAGCAGCCGAGTGAGCTACGAGCAGTACTTC.

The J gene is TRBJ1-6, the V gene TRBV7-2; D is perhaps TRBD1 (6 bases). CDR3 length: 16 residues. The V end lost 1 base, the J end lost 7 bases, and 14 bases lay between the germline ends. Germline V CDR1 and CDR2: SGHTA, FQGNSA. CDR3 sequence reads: CASSLVGGQTNSPLHF. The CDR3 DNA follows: TGTGCCAGCAGCTTAGTTGGCGGACAGACAAATTCACCCCTCCACTTT.

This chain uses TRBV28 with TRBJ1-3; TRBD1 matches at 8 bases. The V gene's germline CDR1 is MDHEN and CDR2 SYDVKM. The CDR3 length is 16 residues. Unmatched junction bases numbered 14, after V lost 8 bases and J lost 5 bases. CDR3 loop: CASDILGQGLRNTIYF. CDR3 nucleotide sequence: TGTGCCAGCGATATCCTCGGACAGGGTCTTAGAAACACCATATATTTT.

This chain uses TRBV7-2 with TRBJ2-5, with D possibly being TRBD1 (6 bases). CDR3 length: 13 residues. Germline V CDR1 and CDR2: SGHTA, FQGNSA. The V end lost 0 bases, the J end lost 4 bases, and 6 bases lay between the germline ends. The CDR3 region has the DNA TGTGCCAGCAGCTTAGCACAGGGAGAGACCCAGTACTTC. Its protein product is CASSLAQGETQYF.

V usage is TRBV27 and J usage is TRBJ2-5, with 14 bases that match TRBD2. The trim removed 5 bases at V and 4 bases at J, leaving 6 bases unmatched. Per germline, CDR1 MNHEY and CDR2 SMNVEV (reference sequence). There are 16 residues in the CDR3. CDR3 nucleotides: TGTGCCAGCAGTCCCACTGGACTAGCGGGGGGAGAGACCCAGTACTTC. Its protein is CASSPTGLAGGETQYF.

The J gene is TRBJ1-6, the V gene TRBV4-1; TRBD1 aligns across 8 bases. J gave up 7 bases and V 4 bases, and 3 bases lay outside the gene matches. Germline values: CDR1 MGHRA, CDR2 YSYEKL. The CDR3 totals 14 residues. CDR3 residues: CASSLGTGNSPLHF. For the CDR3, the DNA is TGCGCCAGCAGCCTCGGGACAGGAAATTCACCCCTCCACTTT.